These 24 T cell receptor beta chains were sequenced from one sample in a study of CD8 T cells in ankylosing spondylitis. One entry per CDR3 protein, called by TCRdb with MiXCR from the 5' RACE reads. This table holds roughly 26,000 distinct CDR3 sequences, approximately 12% found once. Material for sequencing was blood. These receptor sequences come from a male donor with ankylosing spondylitis or in good health (not recorded which).

This clonotype was seen ten or more times. V and J are TRBV12-3 or TRBV12-4 and TRBJ2-1; D is possibly TRBD1 (5 bases). There are 11 residues in the CDR3. V was shortened by 6 bases and J by 5 bases, with 5 bases between the two germline ends. The CDR3 protein is CASRQDNEQFF. In nucleotides, the CDR3 is TGTGCCAGCAGACAGGACAATGAGCAGTTCTTC.

This clonotype was recorded a few times. The CDR3 DNA is TGCGCCAGCAGCTTGATGGGACTAGGGACGTCCGGGGAGCTGTTTTTT. Its protein product is CASSLMGLGTSGELFF. V gene TRBV5-1 combines with J gene TRBJ2-2; 8 bases fit TRBD2. With 1 base clipped from V and 6 bases from J, the junction kept 8 bases outside the gene matches. This CDR3 contains 16 residues. Germline values: CDR1 SGHRS, CDR2 YFSETQ. The complete variable domain, with remaining parts taken from reference TRBV5-1 and TRBJ2-2, reads KAGVTQTPRYLIKTRGQQVTLSCSPISGHRSVSWYQQTPGQGLQFLFEYFSETQRNKGNFPGRFSGRQFSNSRSEMNVSTLELGDSALYLCASSLMGLGTSGELFFGEGSRLTVL.

This clonotype was seen more than once but under ten times. The rearrangement uses TRBV28 and TRBJ2-7; D is possibly TRBD2 (7 bases). Trimming took off 4 bases at V and 2 bases at J, with 12 bases between the two ends. The CDR3 covers 14 residues. From germline, CDR1 is MDHEN and CDR2 SYDVKM. The CDR3 reads CASSSQGRAYEQYV. The CDR3 DNA reads as TGTGCCAGCAGTTCCCAGGGGAGGGCCTACGAGCAGTACGTC.

This clonotype occurred a few times. This sequence joins TRBV27 and TRBJ2-2; D uncertain. Trimming stripped 8 bases from V and 9 bases from J, with 19 bases between. Germline CDR1 is MNHEY and CDR2 is SMNVEV (reference sequence). The CDR3 has 14 residues. The CDR3 loop reads CASGPMGYLRELFF. DNA of the CDR3: TGTGCCAGCGGACCAATGGGTTATTTGAGGGAGCTGTTTTTT.

The V gene is TRBV20-1, the J gene TRBJ1-1; D remains ambiguous. Germline-derived CDR1 and CDR2 are DFQATT and SNEGSKA (reference sequence). The length of the CDR3 is 13 residues. V was trimmed by 2 bases and J by 3 bases, leaving 10 bases between them. In nucleotides, the CDR3 is TGCAGTGCTAGACGATACCGGGACACTGAAGCTTTCTTT. Amino acid sequence: CSARRYRDTEAFF.

The sample holds a few counts of this clonotype. This chain connects TRBV7-3 to TRBJ2-2; 8 bases agree with TRBD1. The CDR3 totals 15 residues. The germline CDR1 and CDR2 sequences are SGHTA and FQGTGA. J was trimmed by 5 bases and V by 3 bases; bases with no gene match: 5. The CDR3 loop reads CASSFGTGGTGELFF. As DNA, the CDR3 is TGTGCCAGCAGCTTCGGGACAGGCGGGACCGGGGAGCTGTTTTTT.

Relative to its sample, this clonotype is large (0.1 to 1%). This chain links TRBV28 with TRBJ2-1; D is possibly TRBD2 (6 bases). V lost 0 bases and J lost 6, with 15 bases in between. The CDR3 extends over 16 amino acids. Germline V gives CDR1 MDHEN, CDR2 SYDVKM. The CDR3 nucleotides are TGTGCCAGCAGTTTATGGGGCGGGGCCGGTGGCAATGAGCAGTTCTTC. It is translated as CASSLWGGAGGNEQFF.

This clonotype was found many times. The chain recombines TRBV20-1 with TRBJ2-3; TRBD2 matches at 10 bases. V dropped 3 bases and J dropped 4; count of bases not matched to a gene: 4. The CDR3 spans 14 residues. CDR1 DFQATT and CDR2 SNEGSKA come from the germline V gene (reference sequence). The DNA of the CDR3 is TGCAGTGCTAGTGCTAGCGGGAGATCAGATACGCAGTATTTT. The encoded protein is CSASASGRSDTQYF.

This clonotype was detected ten times or more. The rearrangement links TRBV19 to TRBJ2-7, with 8 bases lining up with TRBD1. Germline V gene lookup returns CDR1 LNHDA and CDR2 SQIVND (reference sequence). Trimming took 5 bases from V and 3 from J; bases not matched to a gene: 6. This CDR3 is 14 amino acids long. The CDR3 nucleotides are TGTGCCAGTAGTGTCCGGGACAGGAGCTACGAGCAGTACTTC. It yields the protein CASSVRDRSYEQYF. Drawing the rest from reference TRBV19 and TRBJ2-7, the complete variable domain is DGGITQSPKYLFRKEGQNVTLSCEQNLNHDAMYWYRQDPGQGLRLIYYSQIVNDFQKGDIAEGYSVSREKKESFPLTVTSAQKNPTAFYLCASSVRDRSYEQYFGPGTRLTVT.

The sample holds many counts of this clonotype. This chain uses TRBV4-3 with TRBJ2-7, with 7 bases that match TRBD2. The J segment lost 0 bases and the V segment lost 0 bases, leaving 8 bases of the junction unmatched. The CDR3 consists of 17 residues. Germline values: CDR1 LGHNA, CDR2 YSLEER. As DNA, the CDR3 is TGCGCCAGCAGCCAAGAGAAAACTAGCGCGTCCTCCTACGAGCAGTACTTC. Translation gives CASSQEKTSASSYEQYF.

This clonotype occurred many times. The chain carries TRBV20-1 and TRBJ2-1, with 12 bases aligning to TRBD2. The V gene end was trimmed by 5 bases and the J gene end by 10 bases; junction bases not matched to a gene: 9. CDR1 is DFQATT and CDR2 is SNEGSKA in the germline V gene (reference sequence). CDR3 length equals 14 residues. The CDR3 is CSAYGLAGRGEQFF. The CDR3 nucleotides read TGCAGTGCTTACGGACTAGCGGGAAGGGGAGAGCAGTTCTTC.

The chain uses TRBV5-4 and TRBJ2-1, with TRBD1 matching over 8 bases. V shed 4 bases and J 1 base; nucleotides not matched to a gene: 7. This CDR3 contains 16 residues. Looked up from germline, CDR1 is SGHNT and CDR2 is YYREEE (reference sequence). The CDR3 nucleotides are TGTGCCAGCAGCCCGGGACAGGACACGTCCTACAATGAGCAGTTCTTC. This sequence encodes CASSPGQDTSYNEQFF.

V is TRBV7-2 and J is TRBJ1-2; D unresolved. Germline assignment: CDR1 SGHTA and CDR2 FQGNSA. The CDR3 length is 14 residues. V dropped 5 bases and J dropped 6 bases, with 16 bases sitting between them. The CDR3 DNA follows: TGTGCCAGCAGCCCTAGGTTGGGAATCGATGGCTACACCTTC. Protein product: CASSPRLGIDGYTF.

This clonotype was detected a few times. The chain joins TRBV20-1 to TRBJ2-3; TRBD2 agrees at 11 bases. The V and J ends lost 2 bases and 4 bases, in that order; junction bases with no gene match: 8. The germline V gene encodes CDR1 DFQATT and CDR2 SNEGSKA (reference sequence). CDR3 length: 16 residues. The CDR3: CSARFSSGGISDTQYF. CDR3 bases: TGCAGTGCTAGATTTTCTAGCGGGGGGATATCAGATACGCAGTATTTT.

This clonotype was observed many times. The chain has TRBV12-3 or TRBV12-4 and TRBJ1-1; D is unresolved. V lost 5 bases and J 6 bases, leaving 10 bases between the germline ends. The CDR3 extends over 12 amino acids. In DNA, the CDR3 is TGTGCCAGCAGTACCGCTCGGTCTGAAGCTTTCTTT. Residues: CASSTARSEAFF.

This clonotype was detected only a few times. The chain combines TRBV5-4 with TRBJ2-2; D is unclear. The V end was cut by 0 bases, the J end by 1 base, with 1 base between. Germline V gene lookup returns CDR1 SGHNT and CDR2 YYREEE (reference sequence). This CDR3 has 13 amino acids. CDR3 bases: TGTGCCAGCAGCTTGGTGAACACCGGGGAGCTGTTTTTT. Protein product: CASSLVNTGELFF.

This clonotype was observed a handful of times. The gene calls are TRBV28 and TRBJ2-2, with D possibly TRBD2 on 5 matching bases. V lost 4 bases to trimming and J lost 3 bases, with 12 bases between them. Germline V gene data show CDR1 as MDHEN and CDR2 as SYDVKM. The CDR3 runs to 15 residues. CDR3 bases: TGTGCCAGCAGTTCGGGGTTTGGGGACACCGGGGAGCTGTTTTTT. It translates to CASSSGFGDTGELFF.

This clonotype showed up just once. The CDR3 DNA is TGTGCCAGTAGTATTCAGACAGACGTAGCCAAAAACATTCAGTACTTC. Translation: CASSIQTDVAKNIQYF. The chain joins TRBV19 to TRBJ2-4, with a possible D match to TRBD1 (5 bases). This CDR3 contains 16 residues. Germline V gene data show CDR1 as LNHDA and CDR2 as SQIVND (reference sequence). V lost 3 bases and J 0 bases, leaving 12 bases between the germline ends.

V usage is TRBV7-9 and J usage is TRBJ2-7; weak D call: TRBD2 (6 bases). Trimming pared 5 bases from V and 4 bases from J, leaving 12 bases between. In germline, CDR1 is SEHNR, CDR2 FQNEAQ (reference sequence). The CDR3 spans 13 residues. The CDR3 is CASSPGRPYEQYF. CDR3 coding DNA: TGTGCCAGCAGCCCCGGGAGACCGTACGAGCAGTACTTC.

This clonotype has a count of ten or more. The chain uses TRBV11-2 and TRBJ2-1, with a possible D match to TRBD1 (5 bases). Trimming took 6 bases from V and 4 from J, leaving 16 bases between them. Germline loops: CDR1 SGHAT, CDR2 FQNNGV. This CDR3 has 15 amino acids. In nucleotides, the CDR3 is TGTGCCAGCAGTCTAGGAGAGCGACAGTACAATGAGCAGTTCTTC. This encodes CASSLGERQYNEQFF. Filled out from reference TRBV11-2 and TRBJ2-1, the complete variable domain reads EAGVAQSPRYKIIEKRQSVAFWCNPISGHATLYWYQQILGQGPKLLIQFQNNGVVDDSQLPKDRFSAERLKGVDSTLKIQPAKLEDSAVYLCASSLGERQYNEQFFGPGTRLTVL.

By proportion, this clonotype is medium-sized. This chain uses TRBV20-1 with TRBJ2-1; D possibly corresponds to TRBD2 (6 bases). CDR1 is DFQATT and CDR2 is SNEGSKA in the germline V gene (reference sequence). The CDR3 is 14 residues long. V lost 2 bases and J 7 bases, leaving 15 bases between the germline ends. For the CDR3, the DNA is TGCAGTGCTAGAAGGGGCGGGATGGTAAATGAGCAGTTCTTC. Amino acid sequence: CSARRGGMVNEQFF.

This clonotype was picked up a small number of times. This chain uses TRBV29-1 with TRBJ2-1; D is perhaps TRBD2 (5 bases). V was trimmed by 5 bases and J by 7 bases, leaving 12 bases between them. CDR1 SQVTM and CDR2 ANQGSEA come from the germline V gene. This CDR3 contains 12 residues. Written as DNA, the CDR3 is TGCAGCGTTTCGGAGGTTAAGAATGAGCAGTTCTTC. It yields the protein CSVSEVKNEQFF.

This clonotype was counted between two and nine times. V gene TRBV30 combines with J gene TRBJ2-2; D is uncertain. The CDR3 has 13 residues. Germline V lookup: CDR1 GTSNPN, CDR2 SVGIG (reference sequence). V shed 2 bases and J shed 7 bases, with 11 bases lying between them. In nucleotides, the CDR3 is TGTGCCTGGAGTTTAGGGCTCGGCGGGGAGCTGTTTTTT. Its protein product is CAWSLGLGGELFF.

This clonotype was detected many times. V is TRBV7-2 and J is TRBJ2-2; 7 positions match TRBD2. This CDR3 contains 15 residues. The ends lost 4 bases at V and 4 bases at J; junction bases unmatched: 6. Germline loops: CDR1 SGHTA, CDR2 FQGNSA. The CDR3, as DNA: TGTGCCAGCAGCTCCCGGGAGGTACGCACCGGGGAGCTGTTTTTT. This gives the protein CASSSREVRTGELFF.